This T cell receptor beta chain was captured in a study of T cells after yellow fever vaccination. TCRdb re-called the 5' RACE reads with MiXCR, one entry per CDR3 protein. The repertoire includes approximately 120,000 distinct CDR3 sequences, 6% to 8% of them detected once, and around 2.7% sits in the top ten. The table lists this clonotype with many counts. V gave up 4 bases and J gave up 7 bases, with 16 bases separating them. The germline V gene encodes CDR1 DFQATT and CDR2 SNEGSKA (reference sequence). This CDR3 has 13 amino acids. Sample: CD4+ T cells sorted from PBMCs, taken around 10 days after the first yellow fever vaccination. The chain carries TRBV20-1 and TRBJ2-5; D is unclear. The source is a man between 18 and 29 years old who received the YFV17D yellow fever vaccine. CDR3 protein: CSAIGPIVGTQYF. DNA for the CDR3: TGCAGTGCTATAGGGCCCATCGTCGGGACCCAGTACTTC.